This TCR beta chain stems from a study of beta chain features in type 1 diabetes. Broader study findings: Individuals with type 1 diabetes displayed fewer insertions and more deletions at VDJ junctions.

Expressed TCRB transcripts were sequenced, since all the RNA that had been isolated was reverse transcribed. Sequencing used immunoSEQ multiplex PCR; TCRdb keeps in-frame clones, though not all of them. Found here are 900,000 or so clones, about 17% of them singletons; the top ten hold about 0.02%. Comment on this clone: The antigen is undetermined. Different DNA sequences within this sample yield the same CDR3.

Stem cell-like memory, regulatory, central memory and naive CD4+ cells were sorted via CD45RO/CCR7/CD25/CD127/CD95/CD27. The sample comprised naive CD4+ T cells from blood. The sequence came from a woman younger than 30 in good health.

The CDR3: CASSLLDEQFF. The CDR3 region has the DNA TGTGCCAGCAGCTTACTAGATGAGCAGTTCTTC. This sequence joins TRBV7-2 and TRBJ2-1; D remains ambiguous. Germline V CDR1 and CDR2: SGHTA, FQGNSA. V dropped 2 bases and J dropped 8 bases, with 4 bases sitting between them. The CDR3 is 11 residues long.